Listed here are 10 T cell receptor beta chains from one sample, sequenced in a study of molecular identifiers for immune sequencing clone quantification. MiXCR was run by TCRdb on the PCR reads, yielding one entry per CDR3 protein. Of approximately 550,000 distinct CDR3 sequences listed, about 22% are singletons. Sequenced input: naive CD8+ T cells from blood, with Jurkat cell RNA spiked in. This sample's subset: FACS-sorted CD8+CD4-CCR7+CD45RA+ naive T cells. The receptor source for this set is a human donor in good health. Some libraries in this study had Jurkat cell RNA spiked in.

To note about this clonotype: At one end the junction does not follow the germline gene, possibly because of a read error. The rearrangement uses TRBV4-3 and TRBJ2-7; the D gene is possibly TRBD2 (6 bases). Per germline, CDR1 LGHNA and CDR2 YSLEER. The CDR3 extends over 14 amino acids. Written as DNA, the CDR3 is TGCGCCTGCAGCCAAGTTAGCGGAACCTACGAGCAGTACTTC. Amino acid sequence: CACSQVSGTYEQYF.

The chain couples TRBV13 to TRBJ2-7; 7 nucleotides line up with TRBD1. CDR3 length: 12 residues. Germline loops: CDR1 PRHDT, CDR2 FYEKMQ (reference sequence). V shed 11 bases, J shed 0 bases, and the junction held 4 bases outside the gene matches. CDR3 protein: CASGQSSYEQYF. CDR3 in DNA: TGTGCCTCGGGACAGAGCTCCTACGAGCAGTACTTC.

Details on this clonotype: A much larger clone differs by one base, so this may be a read error. The chain links TRBV13 to TRBJ2-7, with D possibly being TRBD1 (6 bases). This CDR3 contains 13 residues. V lost 5 bases to trimming and J lost 3 bases, with 11 bases between them. Germline V gives CDR1 PRHDT, CDR2 FYEKMQ (reference sequence). The CDR3 DNA reads as TGTGCCAGCAGCATGGGGGCCTACTACGAGCAGTACTTC. This encodes CASSMGAYYEQYF.

The chain is built from TRBV4-1 and TRBJ2-7; no clear D. Germline V gene lookup returns CDR1 MGHRA and CDR2 YSYEKL. The CDR3 consists of 15 residues. V lost 2 bases and J 0 bases, leaving 11 bases between the germline ends. The CDR3 spells CASSQRTSASYEQYF. CDR3 coding DNA: TGCGCCAGCAGCCAACGCACGTCGGCCTCCTACGAGCAGTACTTC.

The sample holds many counts of this clonotype. The rearrangement links TRBV12-3 or TRBV12-4 to TRBJ2-3; D possibly uses TRBD1 or TRBD2 (5 bases each). With 7 bases removed from V and 4 bases from J, the gap between germline ends came to 12 bases. This CDR3 is built from 13 residues. The CDR3 here is CASTGDHSDTQYF. CDR3 nucleotides: TGTGCCAGCACCGGGGACCACTCAGATACGCAGTATTTT.

The V gene is TRBV12-3 or TRBV12-4, the J gene TRBJ2-3; 8 bases match TRBD2. Trimming removed 3 bases from V and 6 bases from J; junction bases left unmatched: 8. This CDR3 comprises 15 residues. CDR3 nucleotides: TGTGCCAGCAGTTTGGTCGGGGGGGATCGGGATACGCAGTATTTT. Encoded protein: CASSLVGGDRDTQYF.

V and J are TRBV10-3 and TRBJ2-3; 14 bases match TRBD2. CDR1 is ENHRY, CDR2 SYGVKD, per germline. The CDR3 runs 18 residues. V was clipped by 4 bases and J by 4 bases; unmatched bases: 10. The CDR3 protein is CAISAKTSGGDGADTQYF. CDR3 nucleotides: TGTGCCATCAGTGCCAAGACTAGCGGGGGGGATGGCGCAGATACGCAGTATTTT.

J is TRBJ1-5 and V is TRBV4-1; D call uncertain. Germline CDR1 reads MGHRA; CDR2 reads YSYEKL. The V and J ends lost 4 bases and 4 bases respectively, with 14 bases between them. The CDR3 contains 15 residues. CDR3 amino acids: CASSPVAGGNQPQHF. The CDR3 DNA sequence: TGCGCCAGCAGCCCTGTGGCAGGCGGGAATCAGCCCCAGCATTTT.

This clonotype was counted between two and nine times. This chain links TRBV23-1 with TRBJ1-2; D remains ambiguous. TRBV23-1 is an ORF; its function is uncertain. Trimming stripped 7 bases from V and 4 bases from J, with 16 bases between. The CDR3 length is 14 residues. The CDR3 region is CASNYGGGCYGYTF. CDR3 DNA sequence: TGCGCCAGCAATTACGGTGGCGGATGCTATGGCTACACCTTC.

The chain uses TRBV5-6 and TRBJ1-5; 9 nucleotides line up with TRBD1. The trim removed 7 bases at V and 3 bases at J, leaving 8 bases unmatched. CDR3 length: 15 residues. In germline, CDR1 is SGHDT, CDR2 YYEEEE. CDR3 coding DNA: TGTGCCAGCGGCCCCGGGACAGGGATCAATCAGCCCCAGCATTTT. This codes for CASGPGTGINQPQHF.